Given below is one T cell receptor beta chain in context. The sample is drawn from a study of cytomegalovirus exposure and HLA in healthy donors. A multiplex PCR was run with 60 Vbeta primers and 13 Jbeta primers. Sequencing was performed with immunoSEQ multiplex PCR; in TCRdb, only in-frame clones are kept and a portion is missing. The sample contains over 55,000 clones, about four fifths of which appear only once. Germline CDR1 GTSNPN, CDR2 SVGIG (reference sequence). V was shortened by 2 bases and J by 5 bases, with 14 bases between the two germline ends. The length of the CDR3 is 14 residues. The sequence derives from a woman under 40 in good health and CMV-seronegative. The sequencing input was PBMCs. The chain combines TRBV30 with TRBJ2-3; D is possibly TRBD2 (5 bases). CDR3 nucleotides: TGTGCCTGGAGTCCCGGACTCGGAGGAGATACGCAGTATTTT. Its translation is CAWSPGLGGDTQYF.